These 13 T cell receptor beta chains were sequenced from one sample in a study of identical twins. One entry per CDR3 protein, called by TCRdb with MiXCR from the 5' RACE reads. The table shows under 300,000 distinct CDR3 sequences, with 6.5% occurring only once. These records were also assigned to another study, of T cells expressing NK-cell markers.

The specimen sequenced was CD8+ T cells sorted from blood. Every receptor here comes from a woman under 30 in good health.

This clonotype has a handful of counts. The chain carries TRBV30 and TRBJ1-4; D gene unclear. Per germline, CDR1 GTSNPN and CDR2 SVGIG (reference sequence). The CDR3 spans 14 residues. V lost 4 bases to trimming and J lost 5 bases, with 14 bases between them. The CDR3 sequence is CAWTLPRANEKLFF. DNA for the CDR3: TGTGCCTGGACCCTACCTCGGGCAAATGAAAAACTGTTTTTT. Drawing the rest from reference TRBV30 and TRBJ1-4, the complete variable domain is SQTIHQWPATLVQPVGSPLSLECTVEGTSNPNLYWYRQAAGRGLQLLFYSVGIGQISSEVPQNLSASRPQDRQFILSSKKLLLSDSGFYLCAWTLPRANEKLFFGSGTQLSVL.

This clonotype was counted only a few times. The rearrangement joins TRBV7-8 to TRBJ1-2; TRBD1 agrees at 8 bases. The V gene's germline CDR1 is SGHVS and CDR2 FQNEAQ. The V and J ends lost 3 bases and 8 bases, in that order; junction bases with no gene match: 14. This CDR3 comprises 16 residues. The CDR3 region is CASSLVGQGGLYGYTF. CDR3 coding DNA: TGTGCCAGCAGCTTGGTAGGACAGGGTGGTTTATACGGCTACACCTTC.

The chain links TRBV6-1 to TRBJ2-2, with no clear D. Germline values: CDR1 MNHNS, CDR2 SASEGT. The CDR3 is 15 amino acids. V was cut by 6 bases and J by 4 bases, with 15 bases left in between. In nucleotides, the CDR3 is TGTGCCAGCAGGCCCCTCGCGCCTACCACCGGGGAGCTGTTTTTT. Translated, it gives CASRPLAPTTGELFF.

This clonotype was detected a few times. The V gene is TRBV12-3 or TRBV12-4, the J gene TRBJ2-5, with D unresolved. V was clipped by 5 bases and J by 4 bases, with 11 bases between them. This CDR3 contains 13 residues. The CDR3 nucleotides read TGTGCCAGCAGTCCCGACGTGGCAGAGACCCAGTACTTC. The encoded protein is CASSPDVAETQYF.

This clonotype has ten or more counts. The chain is built from TRBV12-3 or TRBV12-4 and TRBJ2-5, with TRBD2 as a possible D gene (7 bases). The V gene lost 3 bases and the J gene lost 5 bases, with 13 bases spanning the gap. CDR3 size: 14 residues. The CDR3 DNA reads as TGTGCCAGCAGTTTTACGGGGGGCGCGGAGACCCAGTACTTC. This codes for CASSFTGGAETQYF.

V gene TRBV7-2 combines with J gene TRBJ2-7; D gene uncertain. The CDR3 has 13 amino acids. The germline gives CDR1 SGHTA, CDR2 FQGNSA. V gave up 4 bases and J gave up 5 bases, with 12 bases separating them. The CDR3 bases are TGTGCCAGCAGCTCGCGAAGGGTAAACGAGCAGTACTTC. Protein product: CASSSRRVNEQYF.

This clonotype was seen many times. This chain connects TRBV27 to TRBJ2-3; TRBD2 agrees at 9 bases. Germline V gene lookup returns CDR1 MNHEY and CDR2 SMNVEV (reference sequence). The ends lost 3 bases at V and 5 bases at J; junction bases unmatched: 12. This CDR3 comprises 17 residues. The CDR3 nucleotides are TGTGCCAGCAGTTTTACTTTAGCGGGGGCGCCCCGAGATACGCAGTATTTT. This codes for CASSFTLAGAPRDTQYF.

This clonotype was observed a few times. The chain carries TRBV9 and TRBJ2-1, with 8 bases fitting TRBD1. From germline, CDR1 is SGDLS and CDR2 YYNGEE. CDR3 length: 17 residues. Trimming cost V 4 bases and J 0 bases; bases outside gene matches: 9. CDR3 amino acids: CASSPSRDRSSYNEQFF. For the CDR3, the DNA is TGTGCCAGCAGCCCGTCCCGGGACAGGTCCTCCTACAATGAGCAGTTCTTC.

Only a few counts were recorded for this clonotype. The chain carries TRBV4-3 and TRBJ2-5, with 7 nucleotides matching TRBD1. This CDR3 comprises 15 residues. Germline CDR1 reads LGHNA; CDR2 reads YSLEER. V lost 0 bases to trimming and J lost 1 base; unmatched junction nucleotides: 2. The chain's CDR3 is CASSQEDRVQETQYF. The CDR3 DNA sequence: TGCGCCAGCAGCCAAGAAGACAGGGTCCAAGAGACCCAGTACTTC.

V and J are TRBV3-1 and TRBJ1-1, with a weak D call TRBD1 (6 bases). The CDR3 totals 16 residues. Germline-derived CDR1 and CDR2 are LGHDT and YNNKEL (reference sequence). V lost 2 bases, J lost 5 bases, and 18 bases lay in between. The CDR3 nucleotides read TGTGCCAGCAGCCAATTCTCAACCGGGGGGGCTACTGAAGCTTTCTTT. Its translation: CASSQFSTGGATEAFF.

This clonotype was counted many times. The genes are TRBV20-1 and TRBJ1-1, with TRBD1 as a possible D gene (5 bases). Germline values: CDR1 DFQATT, CDR2 SNEGSKA (reference sequence). The CDR3 has 15 amino acids. The ends were cut back, 3 bases at V and 2 bases at J, with 16 bases in the middle. CDR3 loop: CSASISLRGNTEAFF. The CDR3 nucleotides are TGCAGTGCTAGCATCTCTCTGAGGGGAAACACTGAAGCTTTCTTT.

The chain carries TRBV30 and TRBJ1-4; TRBD1 aligns across 7 bases. The junction had 2 bases not matched to a gene; V was cut back by 1 base and J by 6 bases. Germline values: CDR1 GTSNPN, CDR2 SVGIG (reference sequence). The CDR3 sequence is 13 residues long. CDR3 bases: TGTGCCTGGAGTGACACAGGGGATGAAAAACTGTTTTTT. Its protein product is CAWSDTGDEKLFF.

The chain carries TRBV5-1 and TRBJ1-1, with unresolved D. CDR3 length: 14 amino acids. The V gene's germline CDR1 is SGHRS and CDR2 YFSETQ. The germline V and J ends were trimmed by 4 bases and 4 bases, with 14 bases remaining between them. The CDR3, as DNA: TGCGCCAGCAGCCCCCTCATAAGGGCCACTGAAGCTTTCTTT. As protein: CASSPLIRATEAFF.